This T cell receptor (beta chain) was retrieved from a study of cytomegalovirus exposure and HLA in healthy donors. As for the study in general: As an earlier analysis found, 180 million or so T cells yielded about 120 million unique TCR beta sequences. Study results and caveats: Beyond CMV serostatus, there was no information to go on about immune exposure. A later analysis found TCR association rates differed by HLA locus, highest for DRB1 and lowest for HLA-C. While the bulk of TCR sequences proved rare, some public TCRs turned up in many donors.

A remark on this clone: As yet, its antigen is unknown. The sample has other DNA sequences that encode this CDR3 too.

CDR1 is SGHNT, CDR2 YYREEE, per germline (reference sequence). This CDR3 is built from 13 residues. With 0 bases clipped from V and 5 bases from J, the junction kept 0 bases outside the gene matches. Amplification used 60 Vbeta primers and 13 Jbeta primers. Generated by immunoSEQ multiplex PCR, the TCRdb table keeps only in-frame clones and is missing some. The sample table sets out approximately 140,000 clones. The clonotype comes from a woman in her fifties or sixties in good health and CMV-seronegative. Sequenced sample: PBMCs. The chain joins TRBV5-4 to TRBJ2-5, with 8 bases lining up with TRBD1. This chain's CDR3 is CASSLGQGETQYF. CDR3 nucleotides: TGTGCCAGCAGCTTGGGACAGGGGGAGACCCAGTACTTC.